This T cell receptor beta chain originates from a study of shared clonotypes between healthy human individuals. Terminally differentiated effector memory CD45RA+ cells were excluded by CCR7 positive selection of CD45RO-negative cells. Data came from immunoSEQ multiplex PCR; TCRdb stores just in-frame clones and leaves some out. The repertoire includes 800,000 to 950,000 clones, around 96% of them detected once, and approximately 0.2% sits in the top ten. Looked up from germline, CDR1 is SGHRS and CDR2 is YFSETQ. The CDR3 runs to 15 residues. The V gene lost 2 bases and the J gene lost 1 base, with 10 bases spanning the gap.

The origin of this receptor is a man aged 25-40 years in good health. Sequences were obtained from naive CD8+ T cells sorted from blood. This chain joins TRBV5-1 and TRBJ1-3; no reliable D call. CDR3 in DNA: TGCGCCAGCAGCTTCGGGGAAACGTCTGGAAACACCATATATTTT. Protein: CASSFGETSGNTIYF.